This entry features one TCR beta chain sequence. The antigen is undetermined. The data originate from a study of cytomegalovirus exposure and HLA in healthy donors. Overall study context: When 350 to 400 donors were genotyped, more than 70% of them were found to fall in the Caucasian-associated ancestry cluster. Points from the study as a whole: It was 164 TCR beta chains that were listed as cytomegalovirus-associated. Most TCR sequences were seen very rarely across donors, but some public TCRs occurred in many.

Researchers ran the PCR with 60 Vbeta and 13 Jbeta primers. Sequencing was performed with immunoSEQ multiplex PCR; in TCRdb, only in-frame clones are kept and a portion is missing. The sample lists 140,000 or so clones, over 60% seen once, with 6.5% in the top ten. The CDR3 is 14 residues long. Germline-derived CDR1 and CDR2 are SGHTA and FQGNSA. Trimming cost V 5 bases and J 2 bases, with 12 bases left between them. V gene TRBV7-2 combines with J gene TRBJ2-5, with TRBD2 as a possible D gene (7 bases). This TCR derives from a woman aged 55-70 years in good health and CMV-seronegative. Sequenced material: PBMCs. The CDR3 DNA is TGTGCCAGCAGCACCGGGGGGCGGCAAGAGACCCAGTACTTC. It translates to CASSTGGRQETQYF.